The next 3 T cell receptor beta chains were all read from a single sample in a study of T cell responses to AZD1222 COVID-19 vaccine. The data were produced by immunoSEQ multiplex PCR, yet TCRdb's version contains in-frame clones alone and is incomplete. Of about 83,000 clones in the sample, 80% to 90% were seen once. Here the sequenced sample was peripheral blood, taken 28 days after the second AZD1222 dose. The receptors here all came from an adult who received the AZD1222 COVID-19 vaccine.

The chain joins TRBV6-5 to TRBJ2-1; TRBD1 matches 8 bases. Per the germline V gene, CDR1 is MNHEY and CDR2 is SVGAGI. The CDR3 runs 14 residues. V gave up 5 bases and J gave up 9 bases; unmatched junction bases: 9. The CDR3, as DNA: TGTGCCAGCAGTCCCGGGACAGGTAACTTTGAGCAGTTCTTC. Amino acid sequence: CASSPGTGNFEQFF.

The CDR3 here is CASSSAGTGSRRDGYTF. DNA for the CDR3: TGTGCCAGCAGCTCTGCCGGGACAGGGAGCCGCCGCGATGGCTACACCTTC. V usage is TRBV7-8 and J usage is TRBJ1-2; 9 bases are shared with TRBD1. The CDR3 totals 17 residues. Germline V CDR1 and CDR2: SGHVS, FQNEAQ. Germline trimming cut 4 bases from V and 6 bases from J; bases unmatched to any gene: 15.

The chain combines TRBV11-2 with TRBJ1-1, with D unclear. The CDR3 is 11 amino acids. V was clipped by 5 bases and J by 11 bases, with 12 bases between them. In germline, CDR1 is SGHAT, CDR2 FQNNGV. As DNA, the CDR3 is TGTGCCAGCAGCCGTGGTGTAGAGGCTTTCTTT. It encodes CASSRGVEAFF.